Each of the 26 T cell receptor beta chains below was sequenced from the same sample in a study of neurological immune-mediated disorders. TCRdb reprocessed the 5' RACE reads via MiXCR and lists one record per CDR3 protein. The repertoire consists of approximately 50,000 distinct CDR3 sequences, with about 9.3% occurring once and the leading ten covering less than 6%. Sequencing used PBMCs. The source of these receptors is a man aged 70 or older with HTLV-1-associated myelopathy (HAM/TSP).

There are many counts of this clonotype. The CDR3 sequence: CASSLGGRADTQYF. CDR3 coding DNA: TGTGCCAGCAGTTTGGGCGGGAGGGCAGATACGCAGTATTTT. The V and J genes are TRBV12-3 or TRBV12-4 and TRBJ2-3, with 9 bases fitting TRBD2. The J segment lost 4 bases and the V segment lost 3 bases, leaving 2 bases of the junction unmatched. CDR3 length: 14 amino acids.

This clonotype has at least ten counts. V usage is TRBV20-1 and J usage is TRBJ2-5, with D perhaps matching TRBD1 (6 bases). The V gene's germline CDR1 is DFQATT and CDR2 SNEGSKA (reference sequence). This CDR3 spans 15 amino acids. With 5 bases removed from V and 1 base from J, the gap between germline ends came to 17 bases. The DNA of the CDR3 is TGCAGTGCTCCTCCAGGGGAAGGGGCCCAAGAGACCCAGTACTTC. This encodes CSAPPGEGAQETQYF.

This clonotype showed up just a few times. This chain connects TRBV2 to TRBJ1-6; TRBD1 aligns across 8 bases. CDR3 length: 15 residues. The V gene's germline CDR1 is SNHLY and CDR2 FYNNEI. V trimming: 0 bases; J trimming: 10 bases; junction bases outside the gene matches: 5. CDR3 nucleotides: TGTGCCAGCAGTGAAGCCCAGGGGGCTAGGTCACCCCTCCACTTT. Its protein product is CASSEAQGARSPLHF.

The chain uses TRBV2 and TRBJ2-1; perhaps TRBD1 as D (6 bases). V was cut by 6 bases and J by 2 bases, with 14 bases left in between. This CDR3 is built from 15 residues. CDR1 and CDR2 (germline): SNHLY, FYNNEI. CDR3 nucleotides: TGTGCCAGCAGGGGGGAGCAGGGGACCTACAATGAGCAGTTCTTC. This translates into CASRGEQGTYNEQFF.

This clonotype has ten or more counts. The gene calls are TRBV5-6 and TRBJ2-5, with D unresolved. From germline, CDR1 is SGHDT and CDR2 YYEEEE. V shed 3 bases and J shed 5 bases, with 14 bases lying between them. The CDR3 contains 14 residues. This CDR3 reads CASSYISNAETQYF. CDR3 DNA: TGTGCCAGCAGCTATATATCCAACGCTGAGACCCAGTACTTC.

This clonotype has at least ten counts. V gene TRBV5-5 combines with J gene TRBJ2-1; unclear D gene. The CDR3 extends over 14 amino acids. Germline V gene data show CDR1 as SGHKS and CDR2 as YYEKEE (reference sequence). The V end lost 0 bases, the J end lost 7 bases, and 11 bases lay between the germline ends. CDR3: CASSLVWVGNEQFF. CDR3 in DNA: TGTGCCAGCAGCTTGGTCTGGGTGGGGAATGAGCAGTTCTTC. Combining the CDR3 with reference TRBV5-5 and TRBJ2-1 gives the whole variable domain DAGVTQSPTHLIKTRGQQVTLRCSPISGHKSVSWYQQVLGQGPQFIFQYYEKEERGRGNFPDRFSARQFPNYSSELNVNALLLGDSALYLCASSLVWVGNEQFFGPGTRLTVL.

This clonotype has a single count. CDR3 in amino acids: CASRQGRNYEQYF. The CDR3, as DNA: TGTGCCAGCCGTCAGGGGAGGAACTACGAGCAGTACTTC. The chain recombines TRBV6-6 with TRBJ2-7, with D perhaps assigned TRBD1 or TRBD2 (6 bases each). The CDR3 is 13 amino acids. The germline V gene encodes CDR1 MNHNY and CDR2 SVGAGI (reference sequence). Trimming took 8 bases from V and 3 from J, leaving 14 bases between them.

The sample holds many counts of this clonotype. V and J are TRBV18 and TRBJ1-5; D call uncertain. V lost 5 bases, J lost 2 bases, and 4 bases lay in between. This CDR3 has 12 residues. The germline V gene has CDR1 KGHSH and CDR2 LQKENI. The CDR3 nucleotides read TGTGCCAGCTCAGGGGGCAATCAGCCCCAGCATTTT. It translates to CASSGGNQPQHF.

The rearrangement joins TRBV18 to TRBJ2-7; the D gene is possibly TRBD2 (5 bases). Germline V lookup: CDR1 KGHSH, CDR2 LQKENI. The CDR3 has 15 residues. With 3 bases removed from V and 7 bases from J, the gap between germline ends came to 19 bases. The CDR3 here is CASSPGGNGKTEQYF. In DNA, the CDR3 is TGTGCCAGCTCACCGGGTGGGAACGGGAAAACTGAGCAGTACTTC. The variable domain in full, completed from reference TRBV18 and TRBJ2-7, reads NAGVMQNPRHLVRRRGQEARLRCSPMKGHSHVYWYRQLPEEGLKFMVYLQKENIIDESGMPKERFSAEFPKEGPSILRIQQVVRGDSAAYFCASSPGGNGKTEQYFGPGTRLTVT.

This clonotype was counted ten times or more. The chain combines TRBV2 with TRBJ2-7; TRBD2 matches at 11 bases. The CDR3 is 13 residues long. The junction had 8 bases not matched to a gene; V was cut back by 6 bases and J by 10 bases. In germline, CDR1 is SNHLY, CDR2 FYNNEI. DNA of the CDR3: TGTGCCAGCAGACAGACTAGCGGGAATAGACAGTACTTC. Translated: CASRQTSGNRQYF.

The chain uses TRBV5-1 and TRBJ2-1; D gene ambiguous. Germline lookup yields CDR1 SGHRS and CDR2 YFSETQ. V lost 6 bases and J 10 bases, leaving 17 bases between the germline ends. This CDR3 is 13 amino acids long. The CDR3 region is CASMIRPQGEQFF. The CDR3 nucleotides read TGCGCCAGCATGATAAGGCCACAAGGAGAGCAGTTCTTC.

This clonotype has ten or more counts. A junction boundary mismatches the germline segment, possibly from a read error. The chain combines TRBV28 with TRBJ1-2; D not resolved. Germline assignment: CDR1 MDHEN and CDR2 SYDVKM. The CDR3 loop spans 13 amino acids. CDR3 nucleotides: TGTGCCAGCACAAGGAACCCTGGGGTTTTTATTTTTTTC. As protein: CASTRNPGVFIFF.

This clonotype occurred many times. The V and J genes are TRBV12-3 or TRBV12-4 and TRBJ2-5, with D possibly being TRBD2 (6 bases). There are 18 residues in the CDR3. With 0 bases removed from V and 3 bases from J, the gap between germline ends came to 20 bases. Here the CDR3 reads CASSLALRASTRKETQYF. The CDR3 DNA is TGTGCCAGCAGTTTAGCGCTGAGAGCGTCGACTAGGAAAGAGACCCAGTACTTC.

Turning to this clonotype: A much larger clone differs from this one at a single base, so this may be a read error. The CDR3 region is CTSSLPPGAGDTEAFF. CDR3 nucleotide sequence: TGTACCAGTAGCCTCCCGCCAGGGGCGGGTGACACTGAAGCTTTCTTT. The J gene is TRBJ1-1, the V gene TRBV19; the D gene is possibly TRBD1 (6 bases). The V gene's germline CDR1 is LNHDA and CDR2 SQIVND (reference sequence). This CDR3 spans 16 amino acids. Supplemented by reference TRBV19 and TRBJ1-1, the full variable domain reads DGGITQSPKYLFRKEGQNVTLSCEQNLNHDAMYWYRQDPGQGLRLIYYSQIVNDFQKGDIAEGYSVSREKKESFPLTVTSAQKNPTAFYLCTSSLPPGAGDTEAFFGQGTRLTVV.

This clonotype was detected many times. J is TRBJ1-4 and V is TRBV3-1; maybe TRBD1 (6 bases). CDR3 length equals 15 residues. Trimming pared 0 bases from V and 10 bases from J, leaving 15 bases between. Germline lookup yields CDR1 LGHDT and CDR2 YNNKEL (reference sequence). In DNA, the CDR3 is TGTGCCAGCAGCCAAGACGCCAGGGGAGTGGGAAAACTGTTTTTT. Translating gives CASSQDARGVGKLFF. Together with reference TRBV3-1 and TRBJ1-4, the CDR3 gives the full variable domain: DTAVSQTPKYLVTQMGNDKSIKCEQNLGHDTMYWYKQDSKKFLKIMFSYNNKELIINETVPNRFSPKSPDKAHLNLHINSLELGDSAVYFCASSQDARGVGKLFFGSGTQLSVL.

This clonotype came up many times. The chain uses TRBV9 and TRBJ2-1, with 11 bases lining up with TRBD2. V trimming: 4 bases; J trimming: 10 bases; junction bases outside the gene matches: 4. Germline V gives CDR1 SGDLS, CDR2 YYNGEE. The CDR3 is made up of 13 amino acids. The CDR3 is CASSIGTSGEQFF. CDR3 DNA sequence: TGTGCCAGCAGCATCGGGACTAGCGGCGAGCAGTTCTTC.

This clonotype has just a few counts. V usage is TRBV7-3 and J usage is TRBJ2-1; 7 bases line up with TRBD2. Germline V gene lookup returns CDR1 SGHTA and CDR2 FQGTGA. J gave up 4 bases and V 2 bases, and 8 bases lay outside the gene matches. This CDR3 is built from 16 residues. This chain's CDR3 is CASSLEGRREYNEQFF. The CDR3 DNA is TGTGCCAGCAGCTTAGAAGGCAGGCGGGAGTACAATGAGCAGTTCTTC.

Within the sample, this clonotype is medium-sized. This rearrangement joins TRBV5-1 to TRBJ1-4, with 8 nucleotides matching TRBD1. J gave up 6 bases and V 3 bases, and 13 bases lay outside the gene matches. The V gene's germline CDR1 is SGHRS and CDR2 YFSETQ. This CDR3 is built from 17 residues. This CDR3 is CASSWGQVGRDYEKLFF. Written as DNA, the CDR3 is TGCGCCAGCAGCTGGGGACAGGTGGGGCGAGACTATGAAAAACTGTTTTTT. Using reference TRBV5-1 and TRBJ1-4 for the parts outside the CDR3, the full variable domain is KAGVTQTPRYLIKTRGQQVTLSCSPISGHRSVSWYQQTPGQGLQFLFEYFSETQRNKGNFPGRFSGRQFSNSRSEMNVSTLELGDSALYLCASSWGQVGRDYEKLFFGSGTQLSVL.

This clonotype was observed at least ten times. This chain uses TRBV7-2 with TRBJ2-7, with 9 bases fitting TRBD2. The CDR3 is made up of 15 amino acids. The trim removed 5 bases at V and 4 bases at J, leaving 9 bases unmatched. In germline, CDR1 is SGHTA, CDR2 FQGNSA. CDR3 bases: TGTGCCAGCAGCATCATAGCGGGAGAATTATACGAGCAGTACTTC. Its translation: CASSIIAGELYEQYF.

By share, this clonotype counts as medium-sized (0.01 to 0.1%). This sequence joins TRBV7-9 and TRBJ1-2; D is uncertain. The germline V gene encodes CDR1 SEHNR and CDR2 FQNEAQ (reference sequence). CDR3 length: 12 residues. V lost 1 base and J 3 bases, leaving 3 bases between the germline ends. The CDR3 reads CASSLDDYGYTF. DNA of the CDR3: TGTGCCAGCAGCTTAGACGACTATGGCTACACCTTC.

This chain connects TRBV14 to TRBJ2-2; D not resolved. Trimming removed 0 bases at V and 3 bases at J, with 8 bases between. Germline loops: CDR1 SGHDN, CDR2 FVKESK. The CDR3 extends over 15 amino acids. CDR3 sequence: CASSQDTKYTGELFF. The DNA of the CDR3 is TGTGCCAGCAGCCAAGACACGAAGTACACCGGGGAGCTGTTTTTT.

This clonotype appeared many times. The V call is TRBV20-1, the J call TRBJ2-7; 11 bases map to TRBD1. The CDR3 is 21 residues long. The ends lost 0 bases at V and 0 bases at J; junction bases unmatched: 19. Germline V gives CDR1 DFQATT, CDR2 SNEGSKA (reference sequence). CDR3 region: CSARDGTGGMVAGHSSYEQYF. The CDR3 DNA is TGCAGTGCTAGAGACGGGACAGGGGGGATGGTAGCGGGACACAGCTCCTACGAGCAGTACTTC.

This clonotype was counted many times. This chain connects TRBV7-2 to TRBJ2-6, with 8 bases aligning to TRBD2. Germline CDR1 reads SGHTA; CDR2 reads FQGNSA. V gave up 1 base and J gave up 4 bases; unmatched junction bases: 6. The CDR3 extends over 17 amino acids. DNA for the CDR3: TGTGCCAGCAGCTTAGGAGCGGGGGCGCTAGGGGCCAACGTCCTGACTTTC. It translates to CASSLGAGALGANVLTF.

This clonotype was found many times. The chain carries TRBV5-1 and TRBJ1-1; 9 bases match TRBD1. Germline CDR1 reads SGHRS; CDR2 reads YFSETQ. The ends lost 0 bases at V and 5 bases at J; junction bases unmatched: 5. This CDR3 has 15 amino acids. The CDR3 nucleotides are TGCGCCAGCAGCTTGGTCGGACAGGGGAAGACTGAAGCTTTCTTT. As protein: CASSLVGQGKTEAFF.

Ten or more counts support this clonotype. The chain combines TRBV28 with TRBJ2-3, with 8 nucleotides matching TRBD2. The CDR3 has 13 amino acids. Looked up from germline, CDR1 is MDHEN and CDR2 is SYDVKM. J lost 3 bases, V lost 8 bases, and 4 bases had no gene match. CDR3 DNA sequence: TGTGCCAGCGGCGGGAGGCTTACAGATACGCAGTATTTT. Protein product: CASGGRLTDTQYF. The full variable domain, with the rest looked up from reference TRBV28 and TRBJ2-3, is DVKVTQSSRYLVKRTGEKVFLECVQDMDHENMFWYRQDPGLGLRLIYFSYDVKMKEKGDIPEGYSVSREKKERFSLILESASTNQTSMYLCASGGRLTDTQYFGPGTRLTVL.

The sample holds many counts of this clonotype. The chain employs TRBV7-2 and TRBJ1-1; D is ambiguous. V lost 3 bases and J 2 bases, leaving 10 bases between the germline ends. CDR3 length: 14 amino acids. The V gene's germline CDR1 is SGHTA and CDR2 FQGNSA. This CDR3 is CASSLFQINTEAFF. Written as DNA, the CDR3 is TGTGCCAGCAGCTTGTTCCAGATAAACACTGAAGCTTTCTTT.